The clone carrying this TCR beta chain has a handful of counts. Its antigen is not known. PBMCs were derived from about 10 ml fresh peripheral blood. The data were obtained in a study of T cells in Graves' hyperthyroidism and ophthalmopathy. For the study at large: Blood was drawn when the patient was first diagnosed and still untreated.

From RNA transcripts, TCR beta CDR3 regions were amplified. Researchers ran a first-round RT-PCR on the TCR CDR3 using the HTBI primer set. MiXCR was run by TCRdb on the multiplex PCR reads, yielding one entry per CDR3 protein. This sample carries approximately 720,000 distinct CDR3 sequences, 18% of them seen once, and the ten largest clones take over 15%. Study-level results: Most clonotypes that expanded in the thyroid above 0.001 also showed up in blood.

This CDR3 region has 13 residues. Deletions cut 0 bases from V and 5 bases from J, with 9 bases between. Per the germline V gene, CDR1 is SGHTS and CDR2 is YDEGEE. J is TRBJ2-7 and V is TRBV5-8; D gene uncertain. The TCR comes from a woman in her forties or fifties with Graves' hyperthyroidism that later progressed to Graves' ophthalmopathy. The sample was blood. CDR3 sequence (DNA): TGTGCCAGCAGCTTGGCGGGTAGGGACGAGCAGTACTTC. It yields the protein CASSLAGRDEQYF.